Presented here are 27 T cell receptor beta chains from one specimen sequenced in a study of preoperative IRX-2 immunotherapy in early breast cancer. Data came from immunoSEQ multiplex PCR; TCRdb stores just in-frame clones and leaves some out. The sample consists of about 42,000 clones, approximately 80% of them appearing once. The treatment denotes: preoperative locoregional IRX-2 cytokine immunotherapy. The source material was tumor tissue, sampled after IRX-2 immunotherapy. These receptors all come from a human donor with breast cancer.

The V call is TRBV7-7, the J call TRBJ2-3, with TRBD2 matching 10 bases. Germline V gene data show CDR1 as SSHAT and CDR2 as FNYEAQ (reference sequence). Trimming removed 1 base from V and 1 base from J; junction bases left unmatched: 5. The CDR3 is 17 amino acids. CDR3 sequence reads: CASSLGAAGGRTDTQYF. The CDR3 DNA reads TGTGCCAGCAGCTTAGGCGCAGCGGGAGGGCGCACAGATACGCAGTATTTT. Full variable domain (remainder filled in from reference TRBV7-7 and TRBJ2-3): GAGVSQSPRYKVTKRGQDVTLRCDPISSHATLYWYQQALGQGPEFLTYFNYEAQPDKSGLPSDRFSAERPEGSISTLTIQRTEQRDSAMYRCASSLGAAGGRTDTQYFGPGTRLTVL.

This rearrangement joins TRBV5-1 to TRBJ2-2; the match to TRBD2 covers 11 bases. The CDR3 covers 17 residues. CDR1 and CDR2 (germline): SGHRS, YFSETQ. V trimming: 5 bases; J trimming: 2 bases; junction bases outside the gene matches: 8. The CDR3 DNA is TGCGCCAGCAGTCCTACTAGCGGGGGACCCAACACCGGGGAGCTGTTTTTT. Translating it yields CASSPTSGGPNTGELFF.

The DNA of the CDR3 is TGTGCCAGTAGGCCCGACAGGTCAACTAATGAAAAACTGTTTTTT. As protein: CASRPDRSTNEKLFF. The chain joins TRBV19 to TRBJ1-4; the D gene is possibly TRBD1 (6 bases). V dropped 6 bases and J dropped 0 bases, with 11 bases sitting between them. From germline, CDR1 is LNHDA and CDR2 SQIVND (reference sequence). The CDR3 has 15 amino acids.

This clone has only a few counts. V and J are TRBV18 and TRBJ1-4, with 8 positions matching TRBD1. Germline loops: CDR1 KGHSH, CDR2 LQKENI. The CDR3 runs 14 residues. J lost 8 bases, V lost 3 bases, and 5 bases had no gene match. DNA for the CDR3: TGTGCCAGCTCACCGCAGGGGGCAGGGGAAAAACTGTTTTTT. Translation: CASSPQGAGEKLFF. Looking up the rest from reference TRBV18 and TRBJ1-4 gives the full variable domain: NAGVMQNPRHLVRRRGQEARLRCSPMKGHSHVYWYRQLPEEGLKFMVYLQKENIIDESGMPKERFSAEFPKEGPSILRIQQVVRGDSAAYFCASSPQGAGEKLFFGSGTQLSVL.

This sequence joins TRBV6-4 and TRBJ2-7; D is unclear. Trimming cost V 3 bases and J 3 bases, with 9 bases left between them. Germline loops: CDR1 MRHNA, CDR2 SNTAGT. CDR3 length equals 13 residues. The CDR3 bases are TGTGCCAGCAGTGAGGAACACCTCTACGAGCAGTACTTC. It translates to CASSEEHLYEQYF.

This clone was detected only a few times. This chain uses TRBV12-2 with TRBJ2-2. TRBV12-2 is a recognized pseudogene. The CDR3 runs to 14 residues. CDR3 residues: CATRGSRNTGELFF. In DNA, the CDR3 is TGTGCCACCCGGGGCAGTAGGAACACCGGGGAGCTGTTTTTT.

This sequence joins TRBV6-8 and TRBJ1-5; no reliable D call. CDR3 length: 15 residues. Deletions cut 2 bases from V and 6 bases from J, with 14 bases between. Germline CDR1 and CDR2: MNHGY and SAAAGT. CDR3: CASSYGAISSQPQHF. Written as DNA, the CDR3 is TGTGCCAGCAGTTACGGTGCCATTTCATCTCAGCCCCAGCATTTT.

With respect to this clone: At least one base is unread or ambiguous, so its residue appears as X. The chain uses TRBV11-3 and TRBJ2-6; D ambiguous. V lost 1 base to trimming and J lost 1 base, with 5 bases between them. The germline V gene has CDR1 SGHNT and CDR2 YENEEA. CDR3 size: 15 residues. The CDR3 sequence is CASSLXGSGANVLTF. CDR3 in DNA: TGTGCCAGCAGCTTAGWCGGGTCTGGGGCCAACGTCCTGACTTTC.

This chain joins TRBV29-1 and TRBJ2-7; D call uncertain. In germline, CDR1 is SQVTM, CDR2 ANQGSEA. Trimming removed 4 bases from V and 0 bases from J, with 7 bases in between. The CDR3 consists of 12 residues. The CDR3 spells CSVASDSYEQYF. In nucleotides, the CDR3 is TGCAGCGTTGCAAGTGACTCCTACGAGCAGTACTTC.

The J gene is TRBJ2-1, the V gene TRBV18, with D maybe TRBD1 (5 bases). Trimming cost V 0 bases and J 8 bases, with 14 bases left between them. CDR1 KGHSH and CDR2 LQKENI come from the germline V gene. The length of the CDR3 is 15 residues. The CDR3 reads CASSPPSRGGDEQFF. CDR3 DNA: TGTGCCAGCTCACCACCAAGTAGGGGCGGAGATGAGCAGTTCTTC.

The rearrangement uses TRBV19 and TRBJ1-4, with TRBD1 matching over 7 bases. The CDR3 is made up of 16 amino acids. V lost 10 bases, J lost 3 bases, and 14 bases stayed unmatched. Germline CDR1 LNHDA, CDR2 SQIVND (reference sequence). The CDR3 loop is CATRDRAREANEKLFF. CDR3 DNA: TGTGCCACCCGAGACAGGGCTCGCGAGGCTAATGAAAAACTGTTTTTT.

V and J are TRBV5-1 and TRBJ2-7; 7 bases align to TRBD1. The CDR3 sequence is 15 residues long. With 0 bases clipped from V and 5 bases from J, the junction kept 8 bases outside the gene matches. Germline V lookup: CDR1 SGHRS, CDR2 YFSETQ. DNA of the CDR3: TGCGCCAGCAGCTTGGCCGCACAGGGGTTCAACGAGCAGTACTTC. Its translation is CASSLAAQGFNEQYF. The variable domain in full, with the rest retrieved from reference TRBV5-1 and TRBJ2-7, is KAGVTQTPRYLIKTRGQQVTLSCSPISGHRSVSWYQQTPGQGLQFLFEYFSETQRNKGNFPGRFSGRQFSNSRSEMNVSTLELGDSALYLCASSLAAQGFNEQYFGPGTRLTVT.

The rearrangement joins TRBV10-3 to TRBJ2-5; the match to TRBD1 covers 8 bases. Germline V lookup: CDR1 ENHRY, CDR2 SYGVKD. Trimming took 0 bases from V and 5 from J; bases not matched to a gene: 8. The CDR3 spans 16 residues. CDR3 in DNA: TGTGCCATCAGTGAGTCTCGGCAGGGGGCTCGGGAGACCCAGTACTTC. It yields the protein CAISESRQGARETQYF.

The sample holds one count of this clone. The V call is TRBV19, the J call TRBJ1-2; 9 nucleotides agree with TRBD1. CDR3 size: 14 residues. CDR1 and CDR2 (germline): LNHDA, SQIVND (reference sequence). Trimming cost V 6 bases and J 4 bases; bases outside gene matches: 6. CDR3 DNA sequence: TGTGCCAGTAGATACCGGGACAGGGTCTATGGCTACACCTTC. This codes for CASRYRDRVYGYTF. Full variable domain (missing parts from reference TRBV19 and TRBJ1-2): DGGITQSPKYLFRKEGQNVTLSCEQNLNHDAMYWYRQDPGQGLRLIYYSQIVNDFQKGDIAEGYSVSREKKESFPLTVTSAQKNPTAFYLCASRYRDRVYGYTFGSGTRLTVV.

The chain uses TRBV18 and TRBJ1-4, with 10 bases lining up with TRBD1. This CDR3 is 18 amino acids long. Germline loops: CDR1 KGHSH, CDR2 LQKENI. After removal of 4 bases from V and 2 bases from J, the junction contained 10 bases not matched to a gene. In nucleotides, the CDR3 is TGTGCCAGCTCACAGACAGGGGGCGCGCAGTGGACTAATGAAAAACTGTTTTTT. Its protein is CASSQTGGAQWTNEKLFF.

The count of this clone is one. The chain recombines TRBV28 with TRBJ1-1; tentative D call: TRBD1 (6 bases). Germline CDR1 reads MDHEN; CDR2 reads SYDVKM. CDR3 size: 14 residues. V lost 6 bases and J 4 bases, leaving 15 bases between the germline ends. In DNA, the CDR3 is TGTGCCAGCAGCGCTTATCAGGGGCCCACTGAAGCTTTCTTT. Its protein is CASSAYQGPTEAFF. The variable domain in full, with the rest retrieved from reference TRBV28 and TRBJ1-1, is DVKVTQSSRYLVKRTGEKVFLECVQDMDHENMFWYRQDPGLGLRLIYFSYDVKMKEKGDIPEGYSVSREKKERFSLILESASTNQTSMYLCASSAYQGPTEAFFGQGTRLTVV.

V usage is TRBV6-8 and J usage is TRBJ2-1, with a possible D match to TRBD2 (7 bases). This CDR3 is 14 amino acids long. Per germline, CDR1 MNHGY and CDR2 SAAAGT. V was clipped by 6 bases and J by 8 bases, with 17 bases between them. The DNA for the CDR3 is TGTGCCAGCAGCCCCCGGGGGGCCGGGGATGAGCAGTTCTTC. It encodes CASSPRGAGDEQFF.

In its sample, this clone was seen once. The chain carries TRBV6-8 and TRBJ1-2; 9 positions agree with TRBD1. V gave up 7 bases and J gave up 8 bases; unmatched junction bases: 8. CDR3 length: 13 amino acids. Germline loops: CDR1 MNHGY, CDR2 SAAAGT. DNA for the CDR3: TGTGCCAGCAACCCGACAGGGGGGTTAGGCTACACCTTC. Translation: CASNPTGGLGYTF.

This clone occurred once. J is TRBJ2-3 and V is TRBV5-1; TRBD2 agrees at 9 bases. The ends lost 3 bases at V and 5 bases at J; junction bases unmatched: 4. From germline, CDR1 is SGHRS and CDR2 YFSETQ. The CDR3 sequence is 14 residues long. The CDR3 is CASSWSGGRDTQYF. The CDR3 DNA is TGCGCCAGCAGCTGGAGCGGGGGGAGAGATACGCAGTATTTT.

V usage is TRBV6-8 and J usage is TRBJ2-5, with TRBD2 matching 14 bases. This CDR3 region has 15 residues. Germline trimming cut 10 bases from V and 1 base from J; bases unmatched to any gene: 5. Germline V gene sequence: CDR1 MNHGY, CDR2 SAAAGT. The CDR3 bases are TGTGCCACGAGGGGACTAGCGGGAGTCCAAGAGACCCAGTACTTC. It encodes CATRGLAGVQETQYF.

The CDR3 is CASSSAGVRTEAFF. In DNA, the CDR3 is TGCGCCAGCAGCTCGGCAGGGGTTCGCACTGAAGCTTTCTTT. The V and J genes are TRBV5-1 and TRBJ1-1; TRBD1 is a possible D gene (6 bases). CDR3 length equals 14 residues. Germline loops: CDR1 SGHRS, CDR2 YFSETQ. V was clipped by 3 bases and J by 4 bases, with 13 bases between them.

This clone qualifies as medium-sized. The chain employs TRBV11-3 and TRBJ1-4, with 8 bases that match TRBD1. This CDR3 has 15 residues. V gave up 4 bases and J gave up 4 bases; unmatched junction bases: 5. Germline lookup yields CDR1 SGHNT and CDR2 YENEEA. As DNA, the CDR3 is TGTGCCAGCAGCTCCAACAGGGGGATTAATGAAAAACTGTTTTTT. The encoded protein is CASSSNRGINEKLFF.

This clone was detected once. The CDR3 spells CASSDGSGVYNEQFF. CDR3 bases: TGCGCCAGCAGTGATGGTAGCGGGGTCTACAATGAGCAGTTCTTC. The V gene is TRBV10-1, the J gene TRBJ2-1; 8 nucleotides line up with TRBD2. CDR3 size: 15 residues. V gave up 3 bases and J gave up 3 bases; unmatched junction bases: 4. The germline gives CDR1 WNHNN, CDR2 SYGVQD (reference sequence).

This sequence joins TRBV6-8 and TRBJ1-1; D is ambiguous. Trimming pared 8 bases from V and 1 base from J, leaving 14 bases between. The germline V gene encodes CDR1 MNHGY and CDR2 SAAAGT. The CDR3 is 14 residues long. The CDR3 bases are TGTGCCAGCGGACCCTCCAGTCGGAACACTGAAGCTTTCTTT. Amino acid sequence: CASGPSSRNTEAFF.

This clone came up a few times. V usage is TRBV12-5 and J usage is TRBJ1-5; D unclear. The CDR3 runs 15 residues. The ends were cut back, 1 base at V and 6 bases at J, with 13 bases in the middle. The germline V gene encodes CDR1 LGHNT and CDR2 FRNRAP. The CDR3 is CASGLGGTVTQPQHF. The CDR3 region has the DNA TGTGCTAGTGGTTTGGGAGGTACGGTCACTCAGCCCCAGCATTTT.

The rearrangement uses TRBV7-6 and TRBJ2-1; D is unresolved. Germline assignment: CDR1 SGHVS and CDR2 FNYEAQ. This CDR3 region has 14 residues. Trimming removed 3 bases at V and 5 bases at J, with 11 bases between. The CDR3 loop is CASSLRRADNEQFF. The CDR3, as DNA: TGTGCCAGCAGCTTGCGTAGGGCCGACAATGAGCAGTTCTTC.

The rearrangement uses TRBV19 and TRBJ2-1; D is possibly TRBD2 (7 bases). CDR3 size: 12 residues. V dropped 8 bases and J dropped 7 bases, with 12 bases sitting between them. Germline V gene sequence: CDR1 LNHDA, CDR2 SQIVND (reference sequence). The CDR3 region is CASGGAGNEQFF. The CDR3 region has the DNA TGTGCCAGTGGGGGGGCAGGAAATGAGCAGTTCTTC.